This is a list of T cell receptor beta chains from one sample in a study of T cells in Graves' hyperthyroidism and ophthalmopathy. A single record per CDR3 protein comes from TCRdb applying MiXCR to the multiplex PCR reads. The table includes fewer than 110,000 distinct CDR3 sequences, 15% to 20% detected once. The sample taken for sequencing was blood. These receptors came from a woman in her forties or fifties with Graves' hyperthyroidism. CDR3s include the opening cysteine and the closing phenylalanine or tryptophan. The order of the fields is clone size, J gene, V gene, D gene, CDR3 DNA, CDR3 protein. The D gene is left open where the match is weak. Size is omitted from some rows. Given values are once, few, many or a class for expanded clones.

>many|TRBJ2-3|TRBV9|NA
TGTGCCAGCAGCTCCCGACTAGGAAGCGGATTAGATACGCAGTATTTT
CASSSRLGSGLDTQYF
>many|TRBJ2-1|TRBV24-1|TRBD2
TGTGCCACCAGTGATTCGGGAGGGAAAAGGAATGAGCAGTTCTTC
CATSDSGGKRNEQFF
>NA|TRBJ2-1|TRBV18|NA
TGTGCCAGCTCACCCGGGGACTCGAATTCGCAGTTCTTC
CASSPGDSNSQFF
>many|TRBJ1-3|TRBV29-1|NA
TGCAGCGTTGAAGATCCAAGCACAGCCTCTGGAAACACCATATATTTT
CSVEDPSTASGNTIYF
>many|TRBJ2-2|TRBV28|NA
TGTGCCACCGAGAGAGCTTACACCGGGGAGCTGTTTTTT
CATERAYTGELFF
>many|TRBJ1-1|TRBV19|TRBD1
TGTGCCAGTACCTTGACCGGGACAGCGAACACTGAAGCTTTCTTT
CASTLTGTANTEAFF
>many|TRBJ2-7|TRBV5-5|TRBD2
TGTGCCACCGGACTAGCGGGAGAGGGCTACGAGCAGTACTTC
CATGLAGEGYEQYF
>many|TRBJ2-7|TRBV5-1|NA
TGCGCCAGCAGCTTGTTGCGGGACGAGCAGTACTTC
CASSLLRDEQYF
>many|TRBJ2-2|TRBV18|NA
TGTGCCAGCTCACCATGGAGGGATGCCACCGGGGAGCTGTTTTTT
CASSPWRDATGELFF
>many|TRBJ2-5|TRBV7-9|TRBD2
TGTGCCAGCAGCTTAGTGGGAGGGGTCCAAGAGACCCAGTACTTC
CASSLVGGVQETQYF
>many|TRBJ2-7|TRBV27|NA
TGTGCCAGCAGGCTCAAAGACAAGACTTCCTACGAGCAGTACTTC
CASRLKDKTSYEQYF
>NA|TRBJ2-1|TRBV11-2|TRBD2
TGTGCCAGCAGCTTAGGATCTTGGCTAGCGGGGGGCAATGAGCAGTTCTTC
CASSLGSWLAGGNEQFF
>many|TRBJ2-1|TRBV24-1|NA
TGTGCCACCAGTGATTCGGAGGCGACAGCAAGCTACAATGAGCAGTTCTTC
CATSDSEATASYNEQFF
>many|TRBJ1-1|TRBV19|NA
TGTGCCAGTAGTCCCCGTTTAATCGGGGCCGGTACTGAAGCTTTCTTT
CASSPRLIGAGTEAFF
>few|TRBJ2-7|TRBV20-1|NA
TGCAGTGCTAGAGTTTCCGCGCGGGAGCAGTACTTC
CSARVSAREQYF
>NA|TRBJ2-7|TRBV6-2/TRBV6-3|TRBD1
TGTGCCAGCACCCGAAGGGGGGGACAGGGAACCTACGAGCAGTACTTC
CASTRRGGQGTYEQYF
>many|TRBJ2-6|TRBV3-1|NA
TGTGCCAGCAGCCAAGAATTACCCTCTGGGGCCAACGTCCTGACTTTC
CASSQELPSGANVLTF
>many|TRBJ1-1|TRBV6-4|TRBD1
TGTGCCAGCAGTGAGAGTCGGGACAGTGAAGCTTTCTTT
CASSESRDSEAFF
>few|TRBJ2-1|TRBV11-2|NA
TGTGCCAGCAGCTTATGGCAGGGTGCCTACAATGAGCAGTTCTTC
CASSLWQGAYNEQFF
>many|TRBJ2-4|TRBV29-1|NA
TGCAGCGTTGAAGGCGGGGATTTAGGAAACATTCAGTACTTC
CSVEGGDLGNIQYF
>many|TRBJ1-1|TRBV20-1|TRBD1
TGCAGTGCTCGTGGGGACAGGGTCTTCACTGAAGCTTTCTTT
CSARGDRVFTEAFF
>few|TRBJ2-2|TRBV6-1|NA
TGTGCCAGCAGTGAAGCCCGGACTGGGGAGCTGTTTTTT
CASSEARTGELFF
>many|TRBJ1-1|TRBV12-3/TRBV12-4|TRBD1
TGTGCCAGCAGTTTATCCGGGACAGGGCTTGCTCGTGAAGCTTTCTTT
CASSLSGTGLAREAFF
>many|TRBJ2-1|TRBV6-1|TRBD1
TGTGCCAGCGCTGAAGCTCTTGAGTACAGGGGGGTTTACAATGAGCAGTTCTTC
CASAEALEYRGVYNEQFF
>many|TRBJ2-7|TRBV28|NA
TGTGCCAGCAGTTCGGGGACGTTCCGCTACGAGCAGTACTTC
CASSSGTFRYEQYF
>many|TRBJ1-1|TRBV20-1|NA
TGCAGTGCCAGCCTCGAATTTGGGACTGAAGCTTTCTTT
CSASLEFGTEAFF
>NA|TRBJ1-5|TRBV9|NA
TGTGCCAGCAGCTCCGGGACGGATAGCAATCAGCCCCAGCATTTT
CASSSGTDSNQPQHF
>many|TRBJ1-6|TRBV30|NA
TGTGCCTGGAGTGTGGGGGGGAATTCACCCCTCCACTTT
CAWSVGGNSPLHF
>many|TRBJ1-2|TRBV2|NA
TGTGCCAGATTCGCAGGCGGCTACACCTTC
CARFAGGYTF
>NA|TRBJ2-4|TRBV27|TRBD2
TGTGCCAGCAGTGACATGGGACTAGATGCGAACATTCAGTACTTC
CASSDMGLDANIQYF
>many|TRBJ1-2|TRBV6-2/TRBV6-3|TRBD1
TGTGCCAGCAGTTACGACAGGGCCTATGGCTACACCTTC
CASSYDRAYGYTF
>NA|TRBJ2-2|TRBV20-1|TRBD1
TGCAGTGCTCCGCGACAGGGGGCGGTTTATGGCGGGGAGCTGTTTTTT
CSAPRQGAVYGGELFF
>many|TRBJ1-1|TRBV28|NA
TGTGCCAGCAGTTTATGGGGGGGCATGAGAACTGAAGCTTTCTTT
CASSLWGGMRTEAFF
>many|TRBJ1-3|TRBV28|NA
TGTGCCAGCAGTTTAGAGCAGGGCTCTGGAAACACCATATATTTT
CASSLEQGSGNTIYF
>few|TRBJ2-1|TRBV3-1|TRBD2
TGTGCCAGCAGCCAAGTTGGACTAGCGGCCTCTAATGAGCAGTTCTTC
CASSQVGLAASNEQFF
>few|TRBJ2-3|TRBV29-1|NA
TGCAGCGTGGATAAGGGGGTATCAGATACGCAGTATTTT
CSVDKGVSDTQYF